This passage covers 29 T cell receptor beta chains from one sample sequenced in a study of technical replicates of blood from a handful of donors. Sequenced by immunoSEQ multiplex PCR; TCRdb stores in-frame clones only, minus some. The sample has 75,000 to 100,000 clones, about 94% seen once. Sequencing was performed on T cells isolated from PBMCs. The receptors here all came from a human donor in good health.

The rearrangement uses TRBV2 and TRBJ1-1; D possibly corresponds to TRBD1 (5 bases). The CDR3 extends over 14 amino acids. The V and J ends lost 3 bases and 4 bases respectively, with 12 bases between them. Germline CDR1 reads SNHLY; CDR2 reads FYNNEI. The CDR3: CASSDRGMGTEAFF. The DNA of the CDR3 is TGTGCCAGCAGTGATAGGGGTATGGGCACTGAAGCTTTCTTT.

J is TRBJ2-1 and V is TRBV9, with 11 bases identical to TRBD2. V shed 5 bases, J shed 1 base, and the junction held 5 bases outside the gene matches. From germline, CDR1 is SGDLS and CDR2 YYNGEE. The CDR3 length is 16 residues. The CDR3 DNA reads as TGTGCCAGCAGTGGAACTAGCGGGAGATCCTACAATGAGCAGTTCTTC. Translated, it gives CASSGTSGRSYNEQFF. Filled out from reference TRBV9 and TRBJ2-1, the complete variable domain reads DSGVTQTPKHLITATGQRVTLRCSPRSGDLSVYWYQQSLDQGLQFLIQYYNGEERAKGNILERFSAQQFPDLHSELNLSSLELGDSALYFCASSGTSGRSYNEQFFGPGTRLTVL.

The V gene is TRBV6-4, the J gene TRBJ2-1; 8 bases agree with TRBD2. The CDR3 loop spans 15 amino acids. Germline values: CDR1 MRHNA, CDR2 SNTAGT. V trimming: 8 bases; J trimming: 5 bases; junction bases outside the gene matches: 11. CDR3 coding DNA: TGTGCCAGCCAGCGGGAAGCGGGAGTGAACAATGAGCAGTTCTTC. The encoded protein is CASQREAGVNNEQFF.

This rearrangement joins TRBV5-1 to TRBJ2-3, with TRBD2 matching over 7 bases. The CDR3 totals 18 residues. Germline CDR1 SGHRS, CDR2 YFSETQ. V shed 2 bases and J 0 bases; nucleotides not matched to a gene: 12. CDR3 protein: CASSLGAGTMTSTDTQYF. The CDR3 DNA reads TGCGCCAGCAGCTTAGGTGCCGGGACTATGACTAGCACAGATACGCAGTATTTT.

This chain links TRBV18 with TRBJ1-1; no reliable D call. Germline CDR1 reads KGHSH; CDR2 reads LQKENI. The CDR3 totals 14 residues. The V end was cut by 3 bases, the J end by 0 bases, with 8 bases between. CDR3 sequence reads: CASSPASMNTEAFF. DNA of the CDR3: TGTGCCAGCTCACCCGCGAGCATGAACACTGAAGCTTTCTTT.

As DNA, the CDR3 is TGTGCCAGTACGGTCGGGGGATCTCGAAACACCATATATTTT. Protein sequence: CASTVGGSRNTIYF. This sequence joins TRBV28 and TRBJ1-3; TRBD1 might be the D (5 bases). V gave up 9 bases and J gave up 5 bases, with 17 bases separating them. Germline V lookup: CDR1 MDHEN, CDR2 SYDVKM. This CDR3 spans 14 amino acids. The whole variable domain, remainder taken from reference TRBV28 and TRBJ1-3, is DVKVTQSSRYLVKRTGEKVFLECVQDMDHENMFWYRQDPGLGLRLIYFSYDVKMKEKGDIPEGYSVSREKKERFSLILESASTNQTSMYLCASTVGGSRNTIYFGEGSWLTVV.

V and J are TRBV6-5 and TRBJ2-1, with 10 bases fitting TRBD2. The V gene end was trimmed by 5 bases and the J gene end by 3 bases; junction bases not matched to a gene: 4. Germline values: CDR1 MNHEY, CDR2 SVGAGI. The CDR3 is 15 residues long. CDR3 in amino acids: CASSALAGIYNEQFF. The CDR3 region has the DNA TGTGCCAGCAGTGCACTAGCGGGAATCTACAATGAGCAGTTCTTC.

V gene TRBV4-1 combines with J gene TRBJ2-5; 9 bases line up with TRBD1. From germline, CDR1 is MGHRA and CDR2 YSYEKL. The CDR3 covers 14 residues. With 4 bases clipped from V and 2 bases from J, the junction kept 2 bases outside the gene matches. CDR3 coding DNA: TGCGCCAGCAGCCGGGGACAGGGACAAGAGACCCAGTACTTC. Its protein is CASSRGQGQETQYF.

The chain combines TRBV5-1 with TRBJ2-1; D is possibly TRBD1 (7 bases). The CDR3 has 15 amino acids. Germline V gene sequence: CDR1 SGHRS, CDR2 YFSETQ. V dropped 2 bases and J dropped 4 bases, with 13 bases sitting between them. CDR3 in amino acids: CASSFDSGGYNEQFF. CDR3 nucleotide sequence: TGCGCCAGCAGCTTTGATTCAGGGGGGTACAATGAGCAGTTCTTC.

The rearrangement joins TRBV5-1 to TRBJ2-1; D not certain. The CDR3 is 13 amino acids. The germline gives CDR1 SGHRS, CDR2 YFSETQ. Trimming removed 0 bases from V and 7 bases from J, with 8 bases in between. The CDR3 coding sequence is TGCGCCAGCAGCTTGGATGAGAGGAATGAGCAGTTCTTC. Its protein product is CASSLDERNEQFF.

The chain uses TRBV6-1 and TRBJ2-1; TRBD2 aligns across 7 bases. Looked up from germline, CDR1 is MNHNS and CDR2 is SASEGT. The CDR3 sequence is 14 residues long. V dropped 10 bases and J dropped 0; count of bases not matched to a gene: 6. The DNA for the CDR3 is TGTGCCACGCTAGCGGAGAGCTCCTACAATGAGCAGTTCTTC. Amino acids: CATLAESSYNEQFF.

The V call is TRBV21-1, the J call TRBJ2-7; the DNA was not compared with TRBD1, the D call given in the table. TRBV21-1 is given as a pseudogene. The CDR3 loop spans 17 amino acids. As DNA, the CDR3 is TGTGCCAGCACCCCGGTACGCGACAGGGAGTGTTCCTACGAGCAGTACTTC. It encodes CASTPVRDRECSYEQYF.

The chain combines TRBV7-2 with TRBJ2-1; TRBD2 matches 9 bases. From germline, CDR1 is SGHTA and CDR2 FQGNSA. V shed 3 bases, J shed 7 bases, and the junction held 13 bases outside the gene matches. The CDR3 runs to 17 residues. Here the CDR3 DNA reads TGTGCCAGCAGCTTTTTCTTCGGAGCGGGGGGCGGGAATGAGCAGTTCTTC. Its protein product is CASSFFFGAGGGNEQFF.

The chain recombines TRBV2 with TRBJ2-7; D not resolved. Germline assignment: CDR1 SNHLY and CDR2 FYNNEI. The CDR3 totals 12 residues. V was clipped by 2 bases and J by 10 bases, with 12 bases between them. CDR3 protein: CASSESSPVQYF. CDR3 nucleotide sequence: TGTGCCAGCAGTGAATCGAGCCCCGTACAGTACTTC.

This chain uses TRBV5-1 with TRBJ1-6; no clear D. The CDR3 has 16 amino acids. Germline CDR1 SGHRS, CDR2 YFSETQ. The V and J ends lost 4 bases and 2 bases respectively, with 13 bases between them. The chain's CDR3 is CASSGSPGAYNSPLHF. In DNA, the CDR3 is TGCGCCAGCAGCGGATCCCCAGGCGCCTATAATTCACCCCTCCACTTT.

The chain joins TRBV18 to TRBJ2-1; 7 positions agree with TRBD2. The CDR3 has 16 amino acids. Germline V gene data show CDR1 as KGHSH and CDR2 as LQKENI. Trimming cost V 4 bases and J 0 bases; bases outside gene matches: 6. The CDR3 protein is CASSRLAASSYNEQFF. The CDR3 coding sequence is TGTGCCAGCTCACGTCTAGCGGCGAGCTCCTACAATGAGCAGTTCTTC.

The DNA of the CDR3 is TGTGCCAGCAGCCCTCAGGGCAATCAGCCCCAGCATTTT. Translated, it gives CASSPQGNQPQHF. The rearrangement joins TRBV7-2 to TRBJ1-5, with D hard to call. The V gene's germline CDR1 is SGHTA and CDR2 FQGNSA. The V and J ends lost 5 bases and 2 bases respectively, with 7 bases between them. The CDR3 runs to 13 residues. Variable domain in full (rest from reference TRBV7-2 and TRBJ1-5): GAGVSQSPSNKVTEKGKDVELRCDPISGHTALYWYRQSLGQGLEFLIYFQGNSAPDKSGLPSDRFSAERTGGSVSTLTIQRTQQEDSAVYLCASSPQGNQPQHFGDGTRLSIL.

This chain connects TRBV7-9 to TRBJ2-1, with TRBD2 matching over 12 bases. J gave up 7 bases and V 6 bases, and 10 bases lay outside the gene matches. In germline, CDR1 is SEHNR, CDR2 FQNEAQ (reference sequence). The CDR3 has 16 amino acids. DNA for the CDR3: TGTGCCAGCAGACCTGAACTAGCGGGAGGTAGAAATGAGCAGTTCTTC. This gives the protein CASRPELAGGRNEQFF.

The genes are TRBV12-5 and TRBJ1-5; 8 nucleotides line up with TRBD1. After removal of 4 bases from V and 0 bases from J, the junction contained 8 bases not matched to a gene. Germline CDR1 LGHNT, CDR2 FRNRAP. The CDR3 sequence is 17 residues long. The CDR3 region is CASGSGTGDYSNQPQHF. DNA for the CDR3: TGTGCTAGTGGTTCCGGGACAGGCGACTATAGCAATCAGCCCCAGCATTTT.

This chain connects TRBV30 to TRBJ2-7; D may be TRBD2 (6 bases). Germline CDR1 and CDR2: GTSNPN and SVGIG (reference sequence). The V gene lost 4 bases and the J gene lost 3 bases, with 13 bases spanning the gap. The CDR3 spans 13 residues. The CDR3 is CAWNTGAGYEQYF. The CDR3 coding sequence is TGTGCCTGGAACACTGGAGCGGGCTACGAGCAGTACTTC.

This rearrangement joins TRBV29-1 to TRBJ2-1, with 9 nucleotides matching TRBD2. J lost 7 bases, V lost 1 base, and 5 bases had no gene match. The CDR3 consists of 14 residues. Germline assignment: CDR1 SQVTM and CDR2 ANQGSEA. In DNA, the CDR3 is TGCAGCGTTGAAGGGGCGGGAGGGCAAAATGAGCAGTTCTTC. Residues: CSVEGAGGQNEQFF.

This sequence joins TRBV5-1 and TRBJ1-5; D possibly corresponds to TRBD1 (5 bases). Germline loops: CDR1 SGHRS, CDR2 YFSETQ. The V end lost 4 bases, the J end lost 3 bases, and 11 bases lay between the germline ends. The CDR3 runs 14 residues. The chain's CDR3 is CASSLTGDNQPQHF. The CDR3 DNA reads TGCGCCAGCAGCCTCACAGGTGACAATCAGCCCCAGCATTTT.

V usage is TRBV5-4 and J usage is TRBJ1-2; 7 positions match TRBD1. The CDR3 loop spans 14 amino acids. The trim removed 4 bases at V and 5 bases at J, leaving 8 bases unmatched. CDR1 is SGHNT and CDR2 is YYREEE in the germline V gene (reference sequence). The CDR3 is CASSPGQLSYGYTF. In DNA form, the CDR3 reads TGTGCCAGCAGCCCGGGACAGCTATCGTATGGCTACACCTTC.

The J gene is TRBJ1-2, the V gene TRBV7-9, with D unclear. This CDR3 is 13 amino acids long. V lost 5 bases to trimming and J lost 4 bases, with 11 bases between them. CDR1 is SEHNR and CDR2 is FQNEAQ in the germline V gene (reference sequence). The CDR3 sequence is CASSPKSPYGYTF. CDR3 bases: TGTGCCAGCAGCCCAAAAAGCCCCTATGGCTACACCTTC.

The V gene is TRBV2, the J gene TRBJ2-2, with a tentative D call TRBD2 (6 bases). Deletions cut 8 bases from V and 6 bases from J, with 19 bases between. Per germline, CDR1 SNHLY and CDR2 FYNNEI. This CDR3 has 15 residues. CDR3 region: CASGIFAGTPGELFF. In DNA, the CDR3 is TGTGCCAGCGGTATTTTTGCGGGAACCCCCGGGGAGCTGTTTTTT.

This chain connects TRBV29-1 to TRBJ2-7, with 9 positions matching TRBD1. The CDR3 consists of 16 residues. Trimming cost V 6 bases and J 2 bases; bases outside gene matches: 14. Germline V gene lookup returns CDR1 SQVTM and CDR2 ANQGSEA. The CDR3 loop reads CSVCGGDRERTYEQYF. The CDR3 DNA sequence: TGCAGCGTGTGTGGTGGGGACAGGGAGAGAACCTACGAGCAGTACTTC.

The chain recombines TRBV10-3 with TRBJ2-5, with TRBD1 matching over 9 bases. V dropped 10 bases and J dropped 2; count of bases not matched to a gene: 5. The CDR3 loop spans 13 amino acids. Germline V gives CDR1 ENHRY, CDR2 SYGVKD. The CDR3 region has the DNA TGTGCCACCAAAGGACAGGGGCAAGAGACCCAGTACTTC. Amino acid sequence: CATKGQGQETQYF.

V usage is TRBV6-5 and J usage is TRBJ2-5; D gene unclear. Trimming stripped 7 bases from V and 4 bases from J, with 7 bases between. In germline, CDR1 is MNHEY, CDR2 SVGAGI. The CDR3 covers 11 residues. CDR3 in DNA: TGTGCCAGCACCAAATTAGAGACCCAGTACTTC. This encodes CASTKLETQYF.

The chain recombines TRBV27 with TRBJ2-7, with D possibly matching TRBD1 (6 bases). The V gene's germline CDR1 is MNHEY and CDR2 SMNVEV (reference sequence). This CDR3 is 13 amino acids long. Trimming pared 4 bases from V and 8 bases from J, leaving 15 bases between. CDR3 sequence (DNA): TGTGCCAGCAGTTGGGGGCCAAACAACCAGCAGTACTTC. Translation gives CASSWGPNNQQYF.